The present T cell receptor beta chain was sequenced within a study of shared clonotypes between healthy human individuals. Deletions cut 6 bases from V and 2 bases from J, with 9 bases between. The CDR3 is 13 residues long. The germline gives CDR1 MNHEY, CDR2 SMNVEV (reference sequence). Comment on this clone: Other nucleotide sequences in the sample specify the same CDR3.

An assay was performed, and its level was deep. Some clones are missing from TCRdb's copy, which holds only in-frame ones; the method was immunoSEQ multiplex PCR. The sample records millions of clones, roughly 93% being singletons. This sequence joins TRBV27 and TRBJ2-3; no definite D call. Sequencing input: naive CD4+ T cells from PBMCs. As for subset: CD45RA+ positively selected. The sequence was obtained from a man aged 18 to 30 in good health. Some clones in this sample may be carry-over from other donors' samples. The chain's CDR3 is CASRRISTDTQYF. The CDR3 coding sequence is TGTGCCAGCAGACGGATCTCCACAGATACGCAGTATTTT.